This TCR beta chain was obtained from a study of cytomegalovirus exposure and HLA in healthy donors. Study summary: HLA-typed donors were the source of 86 million or so unique TCRs held in an early data release. Study-level findings and limits: Roughly even sequencing depth across donors was the assumption behind the presence/absence analyses. The authors enumerated 150 to 200 TCR beta chains as linked to cytomegalovirus. In a later analysis, V- and J-gene trimming of beta chains associated with a DCLRE1C missense variant, replicated independently.

The V segment lost 6 bases and the J segment 9 bases; nucleotides outside the gene matches: 16. Germline loops: CDR1 MDHEN, CDR2 SYDVKM. The CDR3 spans 16 residues. The PCR employed 60 Vbeta primers together with 13 Jbeta primers. Assay used: immunoSEQ multiplex PCR; TCRdb lists only in-frame clones, some missing. Of 100,000 to 150,000 clones detected, roughly three quarters appear once; the ten largest clones hold around 2%. With regard to this clone: The target antigen is unknown.

This chain joins TRBV28 and TRBJ2-7, with TRBD1 identical over 11 bases. The sequence was obtained from a woman aged 40 to 50 in good health and CMV-seronegative. Source material: PBMCs. This CDR3 reads CASRIQTGQGGRVQYF. The CDR3 bases are TGTGCCAGCAGAATCCAGACGGGACAGGGGGGTCGGGTGCAGTACTTC.